Listed below are T cell receptor beta chains from one sample, sequenced in a study of cytomegalovirus exposure and HLA in healthy donors. Only in-frame clones appear in the TCRdb table, and some are missing; sequencing was by immunoSEQ multiplex PCR. The sample lists approximately 100,000 clones, more than 65% occurring once. The sequenced material came from PBMCs. These receptors were taken from a boy aged 5-17 years in good health and CMV-seronegative. Each CDR3 is given with its conserved first and last residue. The D gene is left open where the match is weak. The size of a clone is reported for some rows only, either as once, few or many, or as a class for expanded clones.

j_call,d_call,clone_size,v_call,cdr3_aa,cdr3_nt
TRBJ1-5,-,-,TRBV19,CASSLGLAQHF,TGTGCCAGTAGTCTCGGTTTGGCCCAGCATTTT
TRBJ2-5,TRBD2,-,TRBV5-1,CASKVFSGGYQETQYF,TGCGCCAGCAAAGTTTTTAGCGGGGGGTACCAAGAGACCCAGTACTTC
TRBJ1-5,TRBD1,-,TRBV19,CASSGTEFSNQPQHF,TGTGCCAGTAGCGGGACAGAATTTAGCAATCAGCCCCAGCATTTT
TRBJ1-1,TRBD1,-,TRBV2,CASSSNRGTEAFF,TGTGCCAGCAGTTCAAACAGGGGGACTGAAGCTTTCTTT
TRBJ2-1,TRBD2,-,TRBV28,CASSIGTSGGRGSYNEQFF,TGTGCCAGCAGTATCGGGACTAGCGGGGGGCGTGGCTCCTACAATGAGCAGTTCTTC
TRBJ1-3,TRBD1,-,TRBV5-1,CASSQAGGLGNTIYF,TGCGCCAGCAGCCAGGCAGGGGGGCTCGGAAACACCATATATTTT
TRBJ2-3,TRBD1,-,TRBV28,CASRGDRLARDTQYF,TGTGCCAGCAGGGGGGACAGGTTGGCGCGGGATACGCAGTATTTT
TRBJ1-1,TRBD1,-,TRBV2,CASSNRGSNTEAFF,TGTGCCAGCAGTAACAGGGGAAGCAACACTGAAGCTTTCTTT
TRBJ2-4,TRBD1,-,TRBV27,CASTTGGNIQYF,TGTGCCAGCACGACAGGGGGAAACATTCAGTACTTC
TRBJ2-7,TRBD1,-,TRBV29-1,CSVWDREAAEQYF,TGCAGCGTTTGGGACAGGGAGGCCGCCGAGCAGTACTTC
TRBJ2-7,-,-,TRBV28,CASSIFTVRAYEQYF,TGTGCCAGCAGCATTTTTACGGTGAGGGCCTACGAGCAGTACTTC
TRBJ1-5,-,-,TRBV27,CASSPRVPGQPQHF,TGTGCCAGCAGTCCCCGGGTCCCCGGACAGCCCCAGCATTTT
TRBJ2-1,TRBD2,-,TRBV19,CASSMGLAGNEQFF,TGTGCCAGTAGTATGGGACTAGCGGGCAATGAGCAGTTCTTC
TRBJ1-1,-,few,TRBV2,CASTVRAEAFF,TGTGCCAGCACTGTCCGAGCAGAAGCTTTCTTT
TRBJ1-1,-,-,TRBV6-5,CASSLRGGDTEAFF,TGTGCCAGCAGTTTAAGGGGCGGGGACACTGAAGCTTTCTTT
TRBJ1-1,-,-,TRBV28,CASNPRAGVNTEAFF,TGTGCCAGCAACCCACGGGCGGGGGTGAACACTGAAGCTTTCTTT
TRBJ2-3,TRBD1,once,TRBV7-3,CASRPQGADTQYF,TGTGCCAGCAGACCACAGGGGGCAGATACGCAGTATTTT
TRBJ1-2,TRBD1,-,TRBV7-9,CASSSSRDRVGYTF,TGTGCCAGCAGCTCCAGCCGGGACAGGGTTGGCTACACCTTC
TRBJ2-7,-,-,TRBV28,CASSDPSESANEQYF,TGTGCCAGCTCCGATCCATCGGAGTCAGCCAACGAGCAGTACTTC
TRBJ1-1,-,few,TRBV30,CAWSLMNTEAFF,TGTGCCTGGAGTTTAATGAACACTGAAGCTTTCTTT
TRBJ2-1,TRBD2,-,TRBV9,CASSETSGSYNEQFF,TGTGCCAGCAGCGAGACTAGCGGGTCCTACAATGAGCAGTTCTTC
TRBJ1-2,-,-,TRBV6-5,CASSYSQALYGYTF,TGTGCCAGCAGTTACTCGCAAGCACTCTATGGCTACACCTTC
TRBJ1-5,TRBD1,-,TRBV10-3,CAISAGQGDVGNQPQHF,TGTGCCATCAGTGCGGGACAGGGGGATGTCGGCAATCAGCCCCAGCATTTT
TRBJ1-2,TRBD1,-,TRBV27,CASSSPGQGIGGYTF,TGTGCCAGCAGCTCCCCGGGACAGGGAATAGGTGGCTACACCTTC
TRBJ2-5,-,-,TRBV5-8,CASSPPPGFGETQYF,TGTGCCAGCAGCCCCCCTCCGGGATTCGGGGAGACCCAGTACTTC
TRBJ2-5,-,-,TRBV28,CASSPQVGTQYF,TGTGCCAGCAGTCCTCAGGTTGGGACCCAGTACTTC
TRBJ2-1,-,-,TRBV5-1,CARPHQDNEQFF,TGCGCCAGACCGCACCAGGACAATGAGCAGTTCTTC
TRBJ2-7,TRBD1,-,TRBV6-6,CASMGEGATEQYF,TGTGCCAGCATGGGAGAGGGGGCGACCGAGCAGTACTTC
TRBJ2-3,-,-,TRBV30,CAQSGGAGSDTQYF,TGTGCCCAGAGTGGGGGCGCGGGATCAGATACGCAGTATTTT
TRBJ1-2,-,-,TRBV7-2,CASSFDSTTYGYTF,TGTGCCAGCAGCTTTGACAGCACGACCTATGGCTACACCTTC
TRBJ1-4,TRBD1,-,TRBV5-1,CASSLEGAEKLFF,TGCGCCAGCAGCTTGGAGGGGGCGGAAAAACTGTTTTTT
TRBJ1-4,-,-,TRBV28,CASSLRIVDEKLFF,TGTGCCAGCAGCCTGAGGATTGTTGATGAAAAACTGTTTTTT
TRBJ1-1,-,-,TRBV7-2,CASSLGGLNTEAFF,TGTGCCAGCAGCTTAGGCGGATTGAACACTGAAGCTTTCTTT
TRBJ1-3,TRBD1,-,TRBV5-1,CASSLQGASSGNTIYF,TGCGCCAGCAGCCTACAGGGGGCTAGCTCTGGAAACACCATATATTTT
TRBJ2-7,-,-,TRBV5-1,CASSPGVTVQITSYEQYF,TGCGCCAGCAGCCCGGGGGTAACGGTTCAGATAACTTCCTACGAGCAGTACTTC
TRBJ2-7,TRBD1,-,TRBV5-4,CASSSRGKLYEQYF,TGTGCCAGCAGCTCCAGGGGGAAACTCTACGAGCAGTACTTC
TRBJ2-7,TRBD2,once,TRBV27,CASSGLAGASSYEQYF,TGTGCCAGCAGCGGACTAGCGGGGGCGAGCTCCTACGAGCAGTACTTC
TRBJ2-5,TRBD1,-,TRBV5-1,CASSLQGPYQETQYF,TGCGCCAGCAGCTTACAGGGGCCCTACCAAGAGACCCAGTACTTC
TRBJ2-7,-,once,TRBV5-1,CASTDSYEQYF,TGCGCCAGCACGGACAGCTACGAGCAGTACTTC
TRBJ1-1,-,few,TRBV11-2,CASSLAGYTEAFF,TGTGCCAGCAGCTTAGCAGGGTACACTGAAGCTTTCTTT
TRBJ1-3,-,-,TRBV6-1,CASSEYPTGLESTIYF,TGTGCCAGCAGTGAATATCCCACGGGTCTGGAAAGTACCATATATTTT
TRBJ2-1,TRBD1,-,TRBV28,CASSPPGQIYNEQFF,TGTGCCAGCAGTCCCCCGGGACAGATATACAATGAGCAGTTCTTC
TRBJ1-2,-,few,TRBV28,CASSLYPGDATGGYTF,TGTGCCAGCAGTTTATATCCGGGAGACGCGACGGGTGGCTACACCTTC
TRBJ2-7,TRBD1,-,TRBV10-1,CASSEVSGTGGFRNEQYF,TGCGCCAGCAGTGAAGTTTCCGGGACAGGGGGCTTTAGGAACGAGCAGTACTTC
TRBJ2-3,-,-,TRBV20-1,CSAHRDGTQYF,TGCAGTGCGCATCGAGATGGTACGCAGTATTTT
TRBJ2-7,-,-,TRBV7-7,CASSSGLGYEQYF,TGTGCTAGCAGCTCAGGGTTAGGCTACGAGCAGTACTTC
TRBJ1-1,-,once,TRBV28,CASSPGRATEAFF,TGTGCCAGCAGTCCCGGGAGGGCCACTGAAGCTTTCTTT
TRBJ2-3,TRBD1,-,TRBV10-1,CASSESLGRGLTDTQYF,TGCGCCAGCAGTGAGTCCCTTGGCAGGGGGCTAACAGATACGCAGTATTTT
TRBJ2-3,TRBD2,-,TRBV19,CASSSTVLRGGQSDTQYF,TGTGCCAGTAGTTCTACTGTTTTGCGGGGGGGCCAATCCGATACGCAGTATTTT
TRBJ2-3,-,-,TRBV7-6,CASSLANFTDTQYF,TGTGCCAGCAGCTTAGCCAATTTTACAGATACGCAGTATTTT
TRBJ1-1,-,-,TRBV19,CASSIVSGAEAFF,TGTGCCAGTAGTATAGTGTCAGGGGCTGAAGCTTTCTTT
TRBJ1-1,-,once,TRBV20-1,CSARRVSEAFF,TGCAGTGCAAGGAGGGTGTCTGAAGCTTTCTTT
TRBJ2-5,-,-,TRBV6-6,CASSNHGGYGETQYF,TGTGCCAGCAGTAACCACGGAGGGTATGGAGAGACCCAGTACTTC
TRBJ1-2,TRBD1,-,TRBV29-1,CSVEGQGAAGYTF,TGCAGCGTTGAGGGACAGGGGGCGGCCGGCTACACCTTC